This TCR beta chain was captured by sequencing in a study of blood T cell repertoires in COVID-19 (dated by TCRdb to between 2020 and 2021). Concerning the study at large: Samples from collaborators originated in the United States, Italy and Spain and spanned both the acute and convalescent phases of COVID-19. A de-identified subject ID, COVID-19 status, age in years and sex were almost always included in the sample metadata. The dataset comprised deeply sampled blood TCRbeta repertoires from subjects exposed to, actively infected with, or recovered from COVID-19. Where HLA class I and class II types were available, the types were taken from metadata supplied by the sample provider, not from assay-based typing. The repertoires were released in a freely available public database intended as a resource for research on the immune response to SARS-CoV-2. The prospective study material was composed of cDNA or gDNA derived from T cells, B-cell-depleted T cells, or PBMCs. Samples came from the ongoing ImmuneRACE study (first 160 participants) plus 1,254 subjects from 6 global collaborators. Summary of the overall study and its limitations: The quantity of clinical and demographic metadata differed by source and by participant and was supplied without curation.

Enrolling through a virtual design, the prospective study's participants ranged in age from roughly 18 to 89 years and lived across about two dozen United States geographic areas. Cohort assignment in the prospective study relied on participant-reported clinical history from a screening survey and a study questionnaire. ImmuneRACE Cohort 3 recovered participants were defined by two consecutive negative NP/OP PCR tests, healthcare professional clearance, or symptom resolution. In the prospective study, whole blood, serum and a nasopharyngeal or oropharyngeal swab were collected from each participant by mobile phlebotomists. Additional blood draws and questionnaires over an approximately two-month period could optionally be provided by prospective study participants. Before DNA extraction, prospective study blood samples were shipped either frozen or at room temperature. From V the trimming removes 2 bases and from J it removes 6 bases, while the gene matches leave 1 base of the junction unaccounted for. The CDR3 holds 13 amino acids from the cysteine to the phenylalanine. The retained sequence is limited to the CDR3, 39 bases, with the frame set at the first base. CDR1 and CDR2 (GTSNPN, SVGIG) derive from the germline V gene (reference sequence).

The immunoSEQ Assay, a bias-controlled multiplex PCR, was used to amplify TCRbeta CDR3 regions from genomic DNA. The original pipeline was this. The number of nucleated cells in each sample was estimated from the amplification of reference gene primers within the assay. To quantify the absolute abundance of each unique TCRbeta CDR3 rearrangement, sequence reads were collapsed and filtered. For each sample, productive Simpson clonality was calculated as the square root of Simpson's diversity index across productive rearrangements. This immuneACCESS table, as held by TCRdb, lists in-frame sequences with V and J called but not all clones. Of the missing ones, under half trace to an unresolved V gene in checked studies; the others have no known cause. The V and J calls and clone size come from that table; D and trimming were worked out from the DNA. Counted in this sample were over 140,000 clones; about 75% of them appeared once. The ten biggest clones cover under 3% of the sample.

On this clone: Its recognized antigen is unknown. Base qualities are not recorded, but no much larger clone differs from it by a single base.

The rearrangement joined TRBV30 to TRBJ1-6, with 7 bases matching TRBD1. This sequence was found in a woman between 45 and 65 years old who had recovered from COVID-19. Specimen: PBMCs or T cells enriched from blood (not recorded which). The nucleotide sequence reads as follows: TGTGCCTGGAGTTCAGGGGGTAATTCACCCCTCCACTTT. It is translated as CAWSSGGNSPLHF.